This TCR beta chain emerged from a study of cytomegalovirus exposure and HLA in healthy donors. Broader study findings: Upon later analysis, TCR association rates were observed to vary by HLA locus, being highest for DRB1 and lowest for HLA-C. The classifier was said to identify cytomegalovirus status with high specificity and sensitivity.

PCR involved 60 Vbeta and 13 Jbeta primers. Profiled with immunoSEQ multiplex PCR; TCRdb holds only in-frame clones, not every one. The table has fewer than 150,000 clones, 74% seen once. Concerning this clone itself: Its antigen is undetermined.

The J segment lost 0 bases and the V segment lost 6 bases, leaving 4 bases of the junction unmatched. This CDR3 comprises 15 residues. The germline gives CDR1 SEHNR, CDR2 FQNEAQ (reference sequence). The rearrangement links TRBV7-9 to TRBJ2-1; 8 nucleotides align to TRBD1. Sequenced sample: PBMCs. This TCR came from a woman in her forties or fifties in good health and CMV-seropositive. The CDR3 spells CASSPRGHSYNEQFF. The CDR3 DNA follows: TGTGCCAGCAGTCCCAGGGGGCACTCCTACAATGAGCAGTTCTTC.